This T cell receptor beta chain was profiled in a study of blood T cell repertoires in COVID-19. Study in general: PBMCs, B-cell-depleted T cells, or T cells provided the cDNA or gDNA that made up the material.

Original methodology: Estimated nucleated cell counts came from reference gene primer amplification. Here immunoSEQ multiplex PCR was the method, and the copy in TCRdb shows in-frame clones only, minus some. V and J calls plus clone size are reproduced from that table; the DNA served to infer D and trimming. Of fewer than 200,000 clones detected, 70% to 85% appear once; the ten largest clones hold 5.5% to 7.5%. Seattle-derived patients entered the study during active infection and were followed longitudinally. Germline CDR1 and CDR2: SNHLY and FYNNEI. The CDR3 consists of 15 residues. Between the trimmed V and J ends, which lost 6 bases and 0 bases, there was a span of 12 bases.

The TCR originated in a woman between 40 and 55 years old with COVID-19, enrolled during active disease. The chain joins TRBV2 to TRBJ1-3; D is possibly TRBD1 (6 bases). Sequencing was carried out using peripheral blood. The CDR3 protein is CASSRTVGSGNTIYF. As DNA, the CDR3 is TGTGCCAGCAGCCGGACAGTCGGCTCTGGAAACACCATATATTTT.